This T cell receptor (beta chain) was found in a study of blood T cell repertoires in COVID-19. Whole-study context: COVID-19 samples, acute and convalescent, were from the United States, Italy and Spain.

As handled by the study authors: Estimation of nucleated cell counts was performed using reference gene primer amplification. Repertoires were generated with immunoSEQ multiplex PCR, while TCRdb's copy carries only in-frame clones and drops some. Clonal size and the V and J genes are those of that table, whereas D and trimming came from the DNA. The repertoire includes 60,000 to 90,000 clones, roughly 84% of them detected once, and approximately 3.3% sits in the top ten. Sequencing was done on a sample of peripheral blood. The sequence was obtained from a man aged 45-65 years with acute or convalescent COVID-19.

In DNA form, the CDR3 reads TGTGCCAGCAGTTATCTAGCGGGAGATTCCCGTCTTGAGCAGTTCTTC. Protein: CASSYLAGDSRLEQFF. The chain joins TRBV6-5 to TRBJ2-1; TRBD2 matches 10 bases. This CDR3 contains 16 residues. From germline, CDR1 is MNHEY and CDR2 SVGAGI. Trimming took 3 bases from V and 9 from J; bases not matched to a gene: 11.